A selection of T cell receptor beta chains follows, all from one sample in a study of Ad26.COV2.S vaccination and SARS-CoV-2 variants. Here immunoSEQ multiplex PCR was the method, and the copy in TCRdb shows in-frame clones only, minus some. The data show approximately 460,000 clones, with around 89% seen just once and about 1.5% held by the top ten. The sample was peripheral blood, taken in a trial of Ad26.COV2.S vaccine versus placebo. Source of these receptors: a person between 18 and 65 years old who received the Ad26.COV2.S COVID-19 vaccine or a placebo. Both conserved end residues are part of each CDR3. The order of the fields is J gene, V gene, CDR3 protein.

>TRBJ2-1|TRBV2
CASSRPSGSNEQFF
>TRBJ2-1|TRBV18
CASSPVLSGVTYNEQFF
>TRBJ1-5|TRBV30
CAWSVRGRGANQPQHF
>TRBJ2-1|TRBV2
CATSGTYKRNEQFF
>TRBJ2-3|TRBV6-5
CASSYGRGSTDTQYF
>TRBJ1-6|TRBV30
CAWSRLNNSPLHF
>TRBJ1-5|TRBV7-2
CASSLQGNGNQPQHF
>TRBJ2-7|TRBV5-1
CASSLVGYEQYF
>TRBJ1-2|TRBV7-8
CASSPSGLSGYTF
>TRBJ2-2|TRBV7-3
CASSLTSGRGGELFF
>TRBJ2-7|TRBV4-1
CASSQDAFSDSYEQYF
>TRBJ2-7|TRBV7-6
CASSLLAGDREQYF
>TRBJ1-2|TRBV7-9
CASSLPGQGPYGYTF
>TRBJ1-6|TRBV4-2
CASSTGTELSPLHF
>TRBJ1-5|TRBV2
CASSYDIRPQHF
>TRBJ2-7|TRBV28
CASSFTVYEQYF
>TRBJ1-3|TRBV29-1
CSVQLVGGPGNTIYF
>TRBJ2-7|TRBV11-3
CASSPRQGYEQYF
>TRBJ1-3|TRBV28
CASSHGTLHSGNTIYF
>TRBJ2-3|TRBV27
CASRPWGADTQYF
>TRBJ2-7|TRBV2
CASRPGHSPYEQYF
>TRBJ1-5|TRBV28
CASIAPQGRAQPQHF
>TRBJ2-1|TRBV11-2
CASSLGSIYEQFF
>TRBJ1-6|TRBV19
CASMPGQTNSPLHF
>TRBJ1-3|TRBV7-9
CASSFQGNTIYF
>TRBJ1-2|TRBV7-9
CASSREDRLYGYTF
>TRBJ2-5|TRBV30
CAWSKNDRETQYF
>TRBJ1-2|TRBV29-1
CSVEAGGQGARPDYGYTF
>TRBJ2-2|TRBV3-1/TRBV3-2
CASSHYGENTGELFF
>TRBJ2-3|TRBV5-4
CASSSRVAGATDTQYF
>TRBJ1-6|TRBV6-2/TRBV6-3
CASSYDGGNSPLHF
>TRBJ1-3|TRBV4-3
CASSHYQQGSGNTIYF
>TRBJ1-5|TRBV4-1
CASSQVGSNQPQHF
>TRBJ1-6|TRBV7-2
CASSSSYNSPLHF
>TRBJ2-7|TRBV9
CASSPEGKGKSGEQYF
>TRBJ2-4|TRBV18
CASSSTPPGGRAKNIQYF
>TRBJ2-1|TRBV2
CASRPSNNEQFF
>TRBJ1-5|TRBV5-1
CASSLEGWGTQPQHF
>TRBJ2-7|TRBV11-2
CASSLGNEQYF
>TRBJ2-2|TRBV5-4
CASRNANTGELFF
>TRBJ1-5|TRBV4-2
CASSQDTDQPQHF
>TRBJ1-2|TRBV2
CASSRDMSYGYTF
>TRBJ2-5|TRBV7-9
CASSLRQEVGETQYF
>TRBJ2-7|TRBV6-5
CASSPGGGSAYEQYF
>TRBJ2-1|TRBV5-4
CASSLVSGLAAYNEQFF
>TRBJ2-7|TRBV3-1/TRBV3-2
CASSQEGQGAVDF
>TRBJ1-6|TRBV30
CAWSGSSLGSPLHF
>TRBJ2-1|TRBV4-1
CASSHTTAGGSYNEQFF
>TRBJ2-1|TRBV6-4
CASSDSGEANEQFF